This TCR beta chain was sequenced in a study of shared clonotypes between healthy human individuals. The study drew its donors from healthy HIV-negative adults without recent acute infections or vaccinations. CD45RA+ naive and CD45RA-negative memory subsets were separated from CD4+ cells. This clone occurred once. Trimming at V came to 2 bases and at J to 3 bases, leaving 5 bases not matched to a gene. The length of the CDR3 is 15 residues. Germline CDR1 and CDR2: SGHDT and YYEEEE. Per sorted-subset replicate PCR, input was around 220 ng DNA, representing tens of thousands of T cell genomes. TCRdb keeps only in-frame clones here, not all; method: immunoSEQ multiplex PCR. Among more than 850,000 clones listed, around 78% were seen once.

This clonotype was sampled from a man younger than 35 in good health. Some clones in this sample may be carry-over from other donors' samples. Sequencing was carried out using memory CD4+ T cells from PBMCs. This sample's subset: CD45RA-negative fraction. The chain couples TRBV5-6 to TRBJ1-2; 9 bases align to TRBD1. CDR3 in amino acids: CASSFEGDRDYGYTF. Written as DNA, the CDR3 is TGTGCCAGCAGCTTTGAGGGGGACAGGGACTATGGCTACACCTTC.